Presented here are 11 T cell receptor beta chains from one specimen sequenced in a study of blood T cells in healthy people across ages. A second PCR, run for about 7 to 11 cycles, used a sample-barcoded 5' primer plus a J-beta primer mix. Each CDR3 protein is one row after TCRdb ran MiXCR on the 5' RACE reads. The sample records 550,000 to 750,000 distinct CDR3 sequences, roughly 21% being singletons. Material: blood. Every receptor here comes from a man between 65 and 85 years old in good health.

This clonotype appeared many times. This sequence joins TRBV11-2 and TRBJ2-5, with D possibly TRBD2 on 5 matching bases. V dropped 4 bases and J dropped 8 bases, with 23 bases sitting between them. This CDR3 contains 16 residues. Per germline, CDR1 SGHAT and CDR2 FQNNGV. DNA of the CDR3: TGTGCCAGCAGCTGGGGTGGGAGACGGAGAAGAGAAACCCAGTACTTC. Encoded protein: CASSWGGRRRRETQYF.

This clonotype was seen only a few times. One junction end disagrees with the germline gene, perhaps due to a read error. CDR3 region: CASSRLRLTSHEQYF. The CDR3 DNA follows: TGTGCCAGCAGCCGGTTACGGCTGACCTCCCACGAGCAGTACTTC. V gene TRBV28 combines with J gene TRBJ2-7; D gene ambiguous. The CDR3 loop spans 15 amino acids. CDR1 is MDHEN and CDR2 is SYDVKM in the germline V gene.

This clonotype was counted at least ten times. This chain uses TRBV3-1 with TRBJ2-5; maybe TRBD1 (6 bases). The CDR3 sequence is 17 residues long. CDR1 and CDR2 (germline): LGHDT, YNNKEL (reference sequence). V was clipped by 0 bases and J by 7 bases, with 21 bases between them. The CDR3 protein is CASSQDFGTGRGGTQYF. The CDR3 DNA reads as TGTGCCAGCAGCCAAGATTTCGGAACAGGGCGAGGAGGGACCCAGTACTTC.

This clonotype was detected a few times. This chain connects TRBV6-1 to TRBJ1-3, with D uncertain. V lost 6 bases and J lost 0, with 12 bases in between. This CDR3 spans 15 amino acids. Looked up from germline, CDR1 is MNHNS and CDR2 is SASEGT. The CDR3 bases are TGTGCCAGCAGGGAGAGCGTTAACTCTGGAAACACCATATATTTT. Its protein product is CASRESVNSGNTIYF.

This clonotype was detected a few times. The chain has TRBV29-1 and TRBJ1-6, with D uncertain. Trimming cost V 7 bases and J 9 bases, with 16 bases left between them. The CDR3 runs to 13 residues. Germline values: CDR1 SQVTM, CDR2 ANQGSEA. The DNA of the CDR3 is TGCAGCGCCGCGACCGAATTCGGTTCACCCCTCCACTTT. It yields the protein CSAATEFGSPLHF.

The gene calls are TRBV5-1 and TRBJ2-5; D gene ambiguous. CDR3 length equals 16 residues. The germline V gene has CDR1 SGHRS and CDR2 YFSETQ. Deletions cut 3 bases from V and 2 bases from J, with 17 bases between. The CDR3, as DNA: TGCGCCAGCAGCTCCCAGCCGCTCGTTCCTCAAGAGACCCAGTACTTC. This gives the protein CASSSQPLVPQETQYF. The full variable domain, rest sourced from reference TRBV5-1 and TRBJ2-5, is KAGVTQTPRYLIKTRGQQVTLSCSPISGHRSVSWYQQTPGQGLQFLFEYFSETQRNKGNFPGRFSGRQFSNSRSEMNVSTLELGDSALYLCASSSQPLVPQETQYFGPGTRLLVL.

This clonotype was seen many times. The chain combines TRBV3-1 with TRBJ2-1; the match to TRBD2 covers 7 bases. The V gene end was trimmed by 0 bases and the J gene end by 2 bases; junction bases not matched to a gene: 4. There are 16 residues in the CDR3. Germline V lookup: CDR1 LGHDT, CDR2 YNNKEL (reference sequence). This chain's CDR3 is CASSQDGGSPYNEQFF. The CDR3 region has the DNA TGTGCCAGCAGCCAAGATGGCGGGAGTCCCTACAATGAGCAGTTCTTC.

This clonotype was detected only a few times. The chain uses TRBV28 and TRBJ2-7; D gene unclear. The CDR3 is 13 residues long. Germline CDR1 MDHEN, CDR2 SYDVKM. V was cut by 6 bases and J by 6 bases, with 15 bases left in between. The CDR3 sequence: CASRRYSAGEQYF. The CDR3 DNA sequence: TGTGCCAGCAGACGGTACTCGGCTGGCGAGCAGTACTTC.

Ten or more counts support this clonotype. Germline and junction disagree at one end, which may indicate a read error. The J gene is TRBJ2-7, the V gene TRBV5-1; D tentatively reads TRBD1 or TRBD2 (6 bases each). The CDR3 has 14 amino acids. Germline loops: CDR1 SGHRS, CDR2 YFSETQ. The CDR3 DNA sequence: TGTGCCAGCAGTTTAGGCGGGACATCCTACGAGCAGTACTTC. This codes for CASSLGGTSYEQYF.

The chain joins TRBV3-1 to TRBJ2-5; D gene ambiguous. Germline-derived CDR1 and CDR2 are LGHDT and YNNKEL (reference sequence). The germline V and J ends were trimmed by 0 bases and 13 bases, with 12 bases remaining between them. The CDR3 has 12 amino acids. The CDR3 here is CASSQETRVVYF. DNA of the CDR3: TGTGCCAGCAGCCAAGAGACCCGGGTCGTGTACTTC.

In its sample, this clonotype was seen many times. V and J are TRBV12-3 or TRBV12-4 and TRBJ2-3, with 13 bases lining up with TRBD2. V shed 1 base, J shed 7 bases, and the junction held 5 bases outside the gene matches. The CDR3 has 16 residues. DNA of the CDR3: TGTGCCAGCAGTTTAGGGGGACTAGCGGGAACGAATACGCAGTATTTT. This codes for CASSLGGLAGTNTQYF.